These 18 T cell receptor beta chains were sequenced from one sample in a study of human thymus T cells. The method was immunoSEQ multiplex PCR; TCRdb's version includes in-frame clones alone and lacks a portion of them. The sample has about 78,000 clones; roughly 96% are singletons. Corrective cardiac surgery supplied the resected thymus tissue. What was sequenced was thymus tissue. The receptors come from a boy younger than two with a congenital heart defect but otherwise immunologically healthy.

The chain carries TRBV9 and TRBJ1-2, with D perhaps TRBD1 (6 bases). The germline gives CDR1 SGDLS, CDR2 YYNGEE. V was cut by 5 bases and J by 2 bases, with 10 bases left in between. This CDR3 spans 13 amino acids. CDR3 protein: CASSGGQNYGYTF. The CDR3 DNA reads TGTGCCAGCAGTGGCGGACAGAACTATGGCTACACCTTC.

The chain recombines TRBV4-2 with TRBJ2-2; 10 nucleotides line up with TRBD2. Germline trimming cut 0 bases from V and 1 base from J; bases unmatched to any gene: 8. Germline CDR1 reads LGHNA; CDR2 reads YNFKEQ. This CDR3 spans 19 amino acids. The CDR3 sequence: CASSQDTASGGVNTGELFF. CDR3 nucleotides: TGTGCCAGCAGCCAAGATACCGCTAGCGGGGGCGTGAACACCGGGGAGCTGTTTTTT.

CDR3 sequence (DNA): TGTGCCAGTACGGGTACAAGGGGTACGCAGTATTTT. Residues: CASTGTRGTQYF. The V gene is TRBV27, the J gene TRBJ2-3, with D maybe TRBD1 (5 bases). Germline lookup yields CDR1 MNHEY and CDR2 SMNVEV (reference sequence). The length of the CDR3 is 12 residues. Trimming shortened V by 9 bases and J by 8 bases, and 15 bases separated the two germline ends.

This chain joins TRBV28 and TRBJ2-1; no firm D call. This CDR3 contains 15 residues. From germline, CDR1 is MDHEN and CDR2 SYDVKM. V lost 4 bases to trimming and J lost 5 bases, with 15 bases between them. CDR3 in DNA: TGTGCCAGCAGTTCCCCGGGCCCAGCTCACAATGAGCAGTTCTTC. This translates into CASSSPGPAHNEQFF.

The J gene is TRBJ2-7, the V gene TRBV13; tentatively, D is TRBD2 (6 bases). Per the germline V gene, CDR1 is PRHDT and CDR2 is FYEKMQ (reference sequence). V was clipped by 5 bases and J by 0 bases, with 11 bases between them. The CDR3 extends over 14 amino acids. The CDR3 nucleotides read TGTGCCAGCAGCCGGGACTTACACTCCTACGAGCAGTACTTC. It specifies CASSRDLHSYEQYF.

V gene TRBV6-6 combines with J gene TRBJ2-1; 8 nucleotides line up with TRBD2. Germline CDR1 reads MNHNY; CDR2 reads SVGAGI (reference sequence). J was trimmed by 8 bases and V by 4 bases; bases with no gene match: 10. This CDR3 spans 15 amino acids. In DNA form, the CDR3 reads TGTGCCAGCAGTTCGGCCGGGACTAGAAGCGATGAGCAGTTCTTC. Its translation: CASSSAGTRSDEQFF.

The V gene is TRBV2, the J gene TRBJ2-5, with D possibly TRBD1 on 6 matching bases. Trimming removed 3 bases from V and 3 bases from J, with 8 bases in between. The germline V gene has CDR1 SNHLY and CDR2 FYNNEI. The CDR3 spans 13 residues. CDR3 sequence reads: CASSEAGEETQYF. The CDR3 DNA follows: TGTGCCAGCAGTGAGGCAGGGGAAGAGACCCAGTACTTC.

The rearrangement links TRBV5-1 to TRBJ2-7, with D unclear. In germline, CDR1 is SGHRS, CDR2 YFSETQ. The CDR3 covers 14 residues. V dropped 0 bases and J dropped 5 bases, with 12 bases sitting between them. The CDR3 region has the DNA TGCGCCAGCAGCTTGGGGAGTAGCTTCGACGAGCAGTACTTC. It is translated as CASSLGSSFDEQYF.

V is TRBV11-1 and J is TRBJ2-3; D possibly uses TRBD1 or TRBD2 (6 bases each). The germline V gene encodes CDR1 SGHAT and CDR2 FQDESV (reference sequence). Trimming pared 0 bases from V and 4 bases from J, leaving 23 bases between. The CDR3 totals 19 residues. DNA for the CDR3: TGTGCCAGCAGCTTAGCCTTCAGGGGAGCTAGCTGGAGGGCAGATACGCAGTATTTT. Translated, it gives CASSLAFRGASWRADTQYF.

V and J are TRBV4-3 and TRBJ2-7, with TRBD2 identical over 7 bases. This CDR3 region has 14 residues. The V gene's germline CDR1 is LGHNA and CDR2 YSLEER. The V and J ends lost 1 base and 7 bases, in that order; junction bases with no gene match: 7. CDR3 protein: CASSQGTGGKEQYF. The DNA for the CDR3 is TGCGCCAGCAGCCAAGGGACGGGGGGAAAGGAGCAGTACTTC.

The genes are TRBV7-6 and TRBJ1-1, with D perhaps TRBD1 (5 bases). The V and J ends lost 5 bases and 5 bases respectively, with 21 bases between them. The CDR3 runs to 16 residues. The V gene's germline CDR1 is SGHVS and CDR2 FNYEAQ. CDR3 bases: TGTGCCAGCAGCCCCAAAAAGTACTGGGAGGGGACTGAAGCTTTCTTT. This encodes CASSPKKYWEGTEAFF.

The chain recombines TRBV6-1 with TRBJ1-5, with D uncertain. CDR3 length: 15 amino acids. The V gene lost 8 bases and the J gene lost 4 bases, with 18 bases spanning the gap. The germline gives CDR1 MNHNS, CDR2 SASEGT. CDR3: CASSRTDSYNQPQHF. CDR3 bases: TGTGCCAGCTCCCGGACGGATTCCTATAATCAGCCCCAGCATTTT.

This clone was observed a single time. This chain uses TRBV9 with TRBJ1-2, with 9 nucleotides matching TRBD1. This CDR3 is built from 15 residues. After removal of 2 bases from V and 0 bases from J, the junction contained 2 bases not matched to a gene. CDR1 is SGDLS and CDR2 is YYNGEE in the germline V gene. CDR3 DNA sequence: TGTGCCAGCAGCGTGGGACAGGGACCTAACTATGGCTACACCTTC. This gives the protein CASSVGQGPNYGYTF.

V is TRBV19 and J is TRBJ2-3; D possibly corresponds to TRBD2 (6 bases). There are 14 residues in the CDR3. The germline CDR1 and CDR2 sequences are LNHDA and SQIVND (reference sequence). V dropped 9 bases and J dropped 5 bases, with 18 bases sitting between them. The CDR3 region is CASNPGTWGDTQYF. Here the CDR3 DNA reads TGTGCCAGCAATCCCGGGACTTGGGGAGATACGCAGTATTTT.

V is TRBV28 and J is TRBJ2-1; 9 nucleotides agree with TRBD2. CDR1 and CDR2 from the germline V gene are MDHEN and SYDVKM. CDR3 length equals 17 residues. With V trimmed by 2 bases and J by 7 bases, 12 bases remained unmatched. The chain's CDR3 is CASSLVGLAGAENEQFF. DNA of the CDR3: TGTGCCAGCAGTTTAGTTGGCTTAGCGGGAGCGGAGAATGAGCAGTTCTTC. The full variable domain, rest sourced from reference TRBV28 and TRBJ2-1, is DVKVTQSSRYLVKRTGEKVFLECVQDMDHENMFWYRQDPGLGLRLIYFSYDVKMKEKGDIPEGYSVSREKKERFSLILESASTNQTSMYLCASSLVGLAGAENEQFFGPGTRLTVL.

J is TRBJ1-4 and V is TRBV18; tentatively, D is TRBD1 (6 bases). V was pared by 2 bases and J by 3 bases, with 13 bases between. CDR1 and CDR2 (germline): KGHSH, LQKENI. The CDR3 totals 16 residues. For the CDR3, the DNA is TGTGCCAGCTCACCAAACAGGGCGGGATCTAATGAAAAACTGTTTTTT. Its translation: CASSPNRAGSNEKLFF. The full variable domain, rest sourced from reference TRBV18 and TRBJ1-4, is NAGVMQNPRHLVRRRGQEARLRCSPMKGHSHVYWYRQLPEEGLKFMVYLQKENIIDESGMPKERFSAEFPKEGPSILRIQQVVRGDSAAYFCASSPNRAGSNEKLFFGSGTQLSVL.

The V call is TRBV27, the J call TRBJ2-3, with TRBD2 as a possible D gene (6 bases). CDR1 is MNHEY and CDR2 is SMNVEV in the germline V gene (reference sequence). Trimming took 8 bases from V and 4 from J, leaving 19 bases between them. The CDR3 runs to 15 residues. The CDR3 DNA sequence: TGTGCCAGCCAAAGGGACTTTCGGGTATCAGATACGCAGTATTTT. Translating gives CASQRDFRVSDTQYF.

The chain combines TRBV5-5 with TRBJ1-5; 9 bases line up with TRBD1. Per germline, CDR1 SGHKS and CDR2 YYEKEE (reference sequence). The V and J ends lost 4 bases and 0 bases, in that order; junction bases with no gene match: 14. The CDR3 length is 19 residues. The CDR3, as DNA: TGTGCCAGCAGCCAAGTTGGGGGACAGGGCTCGTATAGCAATCAGCCCCAGCATTTT. Translating it yields CASSQVGGQGSYSNQPQHF.